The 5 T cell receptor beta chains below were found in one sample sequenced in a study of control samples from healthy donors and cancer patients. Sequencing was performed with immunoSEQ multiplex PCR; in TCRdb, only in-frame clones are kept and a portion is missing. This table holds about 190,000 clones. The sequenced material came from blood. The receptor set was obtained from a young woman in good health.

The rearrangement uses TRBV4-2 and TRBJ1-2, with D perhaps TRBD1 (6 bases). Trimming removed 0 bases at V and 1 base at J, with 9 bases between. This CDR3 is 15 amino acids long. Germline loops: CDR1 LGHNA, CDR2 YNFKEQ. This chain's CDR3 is CASSQDPGVNYGYTF. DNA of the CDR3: TGTGCCAGCAGCCAAGATCCAGGGGTTAACTATGGCTACACCTTC.

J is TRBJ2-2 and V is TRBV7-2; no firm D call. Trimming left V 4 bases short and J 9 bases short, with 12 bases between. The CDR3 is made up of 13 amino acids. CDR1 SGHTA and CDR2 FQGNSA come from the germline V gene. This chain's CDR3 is CASSSIPLRELFF. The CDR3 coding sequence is TGTGCCAGCAGCTCGATACCCCTAAGGGAGCTGTTTTTT.

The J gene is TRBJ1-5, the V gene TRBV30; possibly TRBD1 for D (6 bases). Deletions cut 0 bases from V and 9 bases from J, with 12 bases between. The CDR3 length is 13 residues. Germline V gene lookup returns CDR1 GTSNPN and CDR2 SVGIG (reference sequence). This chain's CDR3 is CAWSVRGLGPQHF. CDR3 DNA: TGTGCCTGGAGTGTAAGGGGGTTGGGGCCCCAGCATTTT.

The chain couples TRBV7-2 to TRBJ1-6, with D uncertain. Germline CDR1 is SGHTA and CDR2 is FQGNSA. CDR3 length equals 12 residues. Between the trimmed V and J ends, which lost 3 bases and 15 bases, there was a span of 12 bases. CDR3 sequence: CASSFSKVHLHF. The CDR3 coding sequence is TGTGCCAGCAGCTTCTCTAAGGTTCACCTCCACTTT.

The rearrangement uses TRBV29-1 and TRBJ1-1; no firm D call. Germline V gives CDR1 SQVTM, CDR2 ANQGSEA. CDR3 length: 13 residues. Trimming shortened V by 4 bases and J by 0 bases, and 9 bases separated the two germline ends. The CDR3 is CSVVGLLNTEAFF. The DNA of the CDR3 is TGCAGCGTTGTTGGTCTATTGAACACTGAAGCTTTCTTT.